The 8 T cell receptor beta chains below all came from one sample that was sequenced in a study of T-cell reconstitution after alpha-beta-depleted transplantation in children. Unique molecular identifiers were incorporated when the TCRbeta library was constructed. Each CDR3 protein is one row after TCRdb ran MiXCR on the PCR reads. The sample holds about 540,000 distinct CDR3 sequences, 18% seen once. The sample was PBMCs from the stem cell graft donor, taken from the stem cell graft. These receptors were obtained from a human donor who donated a stem cell graft to a child with acute lymphoblastic leukemia.

The chain couples TRBV28 to TRBJ2-5; perhaps TRBD1 as D (5 bases). CDR3 length: 14 residues. Germline V CDR1 and CDR2: MDHEN, SYDVKM. V shed 4 bases and J shed 0 bases, with 9 bases lying between them. The CDR3 DNA follows: TGTGCCAGCAGTTCCCGACAGCACCAAGAGACCCAGTACTTC. Translation gives CASSSRQHQETQYF.

There are a few counts of this clonotype. V is TRBV9 and J is TRBJ2-3; TRBD2 might be the D (5 bases). The V gene's germline CDR1 is SGDLS and CDR2 YYNGEE. The CDR3 is 16 amino acids. The ends were cut back, 3 bases at V and 1 base at J, with 15 bases in the middle. The CDR3 loop is CASSEHRTERTDTQYF. The CDR3 DNA reads TGTGCCAGCAGCGAACATCGGACTGAACGCACAGATACGCAGTATTTT.

V is TRBV5-1 and J is TRBJ2-2; TRBD1 might be the D (5 bases). The CDR3 loop spans 15 amino acids. Germline V lookup: CDR1 SGHRS, CDR2 YFSETQ. V shed 4 bases and J shed 6 bases, with 16 bases lying between them. CDR3 residues: CASSNVQGISGELFF. The CDR3 DNA sequence: TGCGCCAGCAGCAATGTCCAGGGAATATCCGGGGAGCTGTTTTTT.

CDR3 nucleotides: TGTGCCAGCAGCTTAGTGTCAGGGGGCTCCTACAATGAGCAGTTCTTC. Translated, it gives CASSLVSGGSYNEQFF. The chain links TRBV7-9 to TRBJ2-1; 7 bases fit TRBD1. The ends lost 1 base at V and 0 bases at J; junction bases unmatched: 3. Per the germline V gene, CDR1 is SEHNR and CDR2 is FQNEAQ (reference sequence). This CDR3 has 16 amino acids.

The chain joins TRBV2 to TRBJ2-7; TRBD1 aligns across 10 bases. The CDR3 length is 17 residues. Germline trimming cut 6 bases from V and 0 bases from J; bases unmatched to any gene: 11. Germline V gene lookup returns CDR1 SNHLY and CDR2 FYNNEI. The chain's CDR3 is CASSARDRGIASYEQYF. Written as DNA, the CDR3 is TGTGCCAGCAGCGCGCGGGACAGGGGAATTGCCTCCTACGAGCAGTACTTC.

This clonotype was seen a few times. This sequence joins TRBV7-8 and TRBJ1-2, with 7 nucleotides matching TRBD1. The germline V gene has CDR1 SGHVS and CDR2 FQNEAQ. The CDR3 extends over 14 amino acids. V trimming: 5 bases; J trimming: 5 bases; junction bases outside the gene matches: 8. The CDR3 protein is CASSLGSRGYGYTF. The CDR3 DNA reads as TGTGCCAGCAGCCTAGGGTCCAGGGGGTATGGCTACACCTTC. Full variable domain (missing parts from reference TRBV7-8 and TRBJ1-2): GAGVSQSPRYKVAKRGQDVALRCDPISGHVSLFWYQQALGQGPEFLTYFQNEAQLDKSGLPSDRFFAERPEGSVSTLKIQRTQQEDSAVYLCASSLGSRGYGYTFGSGTRLTVV.

The rearrangement uses TRBV6-5 and TRBJ2-3; D is perhaps TRBD2 (5 bases). Per germline, CDR1 MNHEY and CDR2 SVGAGI. The V and J ends lost 2 bases and 7 bases respectively, with 13 bases between them. This CDR3 is 14 amino acids long. CDR3 amino acids: CASSYTRSGNTQYF. The CDR3 DNA sequence: TGTGCCAGCAGTTACACCCGGTCCGGGAATACGCAGTATTTT.

In this sample, this clonotype turned up a few times. Here the CDR3 reads CASSLTQGNQPQHF. Written as DNA, the CDR3 is TGTGCCAGCAGTTTAACCCAGGGCAATCAGCCCCAGCATTTT. The gene calls are TRBV12-3 or TRBV12-4 and TRBJ1-5; D gene ambiguous. This CDR3 is 14 amino acids long. The V end was cut by 2 bases, the J end by 2 bases, with 7 bases between.